This T cell receptor beta chain was identified in a study of T cells in Graves' hyperthyroidism and ophthalmopathy. Turning to the study itself: Peripheral blood was secured at the point of initial diagnosis, before any treatment.

V lost 6 bases to trimming and J lost 3 bases, with 15 bases between them. Germline V lookup: CDR1 SNHLY, CDR2 FYNNEI. This CDR3 comprises 15 residues. Patients affected by ophthalmopathy presented a Clinical Activity Score of at least 3, a NOSPECS grade of at least 4, and disease duration below 3 months. Reasons for excluding patients were uncontrolled infection, other autoimmune disease, pregnancy or lactation. This clonotype came up many times. TCR beta CDR3 region amplification was performed from RNA transcripts. HTBI primers drove first-round RT-PCR of the TCR CDR3. TCRdb analysed the multiplex PCR reads with MiXCR anew, one entry per CDR3 protein. The table records over 350,000 distinct CDR3 sequences, approximately 17% of them present only once.

This rearrangement joins TRBV2 to TRBJ1-3; D is possibly TRBD1 (6 bases). Input material: blood. The clonotype was recovered from a man between 18 and 35 years old with Graves' ophthalmopathy. The CDR3 coding sequence is TGTGCCAGCAGACCTAGCGGGGGCTATGGAAACACCATATATTTT. As protein: CASRPSGGYGNTIYF.